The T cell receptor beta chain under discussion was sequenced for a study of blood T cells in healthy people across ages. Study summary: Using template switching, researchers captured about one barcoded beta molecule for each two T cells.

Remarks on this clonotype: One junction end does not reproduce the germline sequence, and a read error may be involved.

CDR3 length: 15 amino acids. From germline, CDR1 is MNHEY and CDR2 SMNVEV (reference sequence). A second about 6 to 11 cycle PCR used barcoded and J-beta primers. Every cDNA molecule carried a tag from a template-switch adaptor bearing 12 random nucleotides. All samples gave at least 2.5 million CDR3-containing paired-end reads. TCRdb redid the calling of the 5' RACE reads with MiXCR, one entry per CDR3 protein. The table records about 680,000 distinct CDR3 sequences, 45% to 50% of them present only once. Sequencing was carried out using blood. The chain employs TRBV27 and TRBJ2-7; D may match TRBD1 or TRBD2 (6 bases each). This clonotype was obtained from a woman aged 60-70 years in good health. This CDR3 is CTSRPTGTPSYEQYF. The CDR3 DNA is TGTACCAGCAGGCCCACAGGGACTCCCTCCTACGAGCAGTACTTC.